Sequencing of this T cell receptor (beta chain) was carried out in a study of CD8 T cells in ankylosing spondylitis (dated by TCRdb to about 2017). General notes on the study: The study profiled T cell receptor beta repertoires in healthy donors and ankylosing spondylitis patients to find disease-linked TCR variants. The whole study cohort included 90 to 120 healthy donors and about two dozen ankylosing spondylitis patients. Samples of peripheral blood were taken, and for ankylosing spondylitis patients, synovial fluid was collected as well. What the research found in general, with its limitations: Some of the motif variants had been reported before in the synovial fluid and blood of reactive arthritis patients, a finding that suggests common disease-initiation mechanisms. The disease-linked clones had a CD8+ phenotype and were found at relatively low frequencies in peripheral blood. A TCR beta motif made up of seven or eight highly homologous amino acid variants appeared to be characteristic of blood from ankylosing spondylitis patients. The disease-linked clones were reported to be significantly enriched in matched synovial fluid samples from ankylosing spondylitis patients.

This clonotype was detected ten times or more. Its antigen is not yet known. The record has no base qualities; no much larger clone is one base away. CDR1 and CDR2, per the germline V gene (reference sequence), are SEHNR and FQNEAQ. Inclusive of the bounding cysteine and phenylalanine, the CDR3 is 14 residues long. Here the CDR3 DNA is all that survives: 42 bases in frame from base 1. V is reduced by 7 bases and J by 0 bases, leaving a spacing of 12 bases between them. TCRdb names Illumina HiSeq 2500 as the instrument used. TCR beta libraries were prepared by quantitative 5'-RACE with molecular barcodes. On the study's bioinformatics: To identify disease-linked TCR variants, a new computational method was used, one built on a probabilistic model of VDJ rearrangement. The public reads were reprocessed in TCRdb via fastp at Q25 and MiXCR, keeping in-frame beta chains. Each record represents a unique CDR3 protein, reported with the most common genes and DNA among its rows. TCRdb, not the authors, supplied the V and J calls. The sample table lists 500,000 or so distinct CDR3 sequences, about 5.7% of them with a count of one. The top ten clones comprise approximately 4% of the sample.

Sequencing input: blood, either unsorted or a sorted T cell fraction (not recorded which). This clonotype was obtained from a male donor with ankylosing spondylitis. The chain links TRBV7-9 with TRBJ1-2, with TRBD1 as a weak D call on 5 bases. The CDR3 in this case is CASTGGAANYGYTF. The base sequence is TGTGCCAGCACCGGTGGGGCAGCTAACTATGGCTACACCTTC.